The 3 T cell receptor beta chains below come from one sample, sequenced in a study of CD8+ T cells in alopecia areata. Markers including CD4, CD8alpha, NKG2D and NKG2ACE guided sorting of pooled cutaneous lymph node cells. Investigators isolated RNA and reverse transcribed it into cDNA to act as the sequencing template. Measured with immunoSEQ multiplex PCR; TCRdb has only the in-frame clones, and not every one. The sample was found to contain over 250,000 clones, and every one recurs. What was sequenced was CD4+ T cells sorted from a lymph node. The receptors stem from a C3H/HeJ mouse with alopecia areata. MHC haplotype of the strain: H2-k.

On this clone: Mouse names are used for the genes. With the read ending 4 residues before the CDR3 end, the germline J gene is used to fill in that end. The chain joins TRBV1 to TRBJ2-2; 8 bases align to TRBD1. V was clipped by 4 bases and J by 1 base; unmatched bases: 5. Germline CDR1 NSQYPW, CDR2 LRSPGD (reference sequence). The CDR3 is made up of 16 amino acids. This chain's CDR3 is CTCSGQGRGNTGQLYF. The covered CDR3 bases are TGCACCTGCAGTGGACAGGGGAGAGGAAACACCGGG.

This clone has just a few counts. Germline and genes here are mouse. The read stops 4 residues short of the end of the CDR3; the missing end is completed from the germline J gene. This sequence joins TRBV13-1 and TRBJ2-1; maybe TRBD1 (6 bases). The CDR3 runs 16 residues. Germline V lookup: CDR1 NSHNY, CDR2 SYGAGN. The V end was cut by 1 base, the J end by 0 bases, with 11 bases between. The CDR3 bases that were read are TGTGCCAGCAGTGATCGGCGGGACAATAACTATGCT. Residues: CASSDRRDNNYA. The complete CDR3 reads CASSDRRDNNYAEQFF.

This clone was counted only a few times. Mouse germline and gene names are used. Coverage ceases 4 residues before the CDR3 finishes, and the germline J gene fills in the end. This sequence joins TRBV13-2 and TRBJ2-3; no clear D. There are 15 residues in the CDR3. V gave up 0 bases and J gave up 0 bases, with 8 bases separating them. In germline, CDR1 is NNHNN, CDR2 SYGAGS (reference sequence). This CDR3 is CASGDAPASAETLYF. The sequenced part of the CDR3 DNA is TGTGCCAGCGGTGATGCTCCAGCTAGTGCAGAA.